This T cell receptor beta chain was found in a study of CD8 T cells in ankylosing spondylitis. Findings of the study overall: A motif in TCR beta, a set of about eight highly homologous variants, appeared characteristic of ankylosing spondylitis blood. Reportedly, significant enrichment of disease-linked clones occurred in matched ankylosing spondylitis synovial fluid. Disease-linked clones were CD8+ and relatively rare in peripheral blood.

The CDR3 covers 13 residues. Trimming pared 0 bases from V and 8 bases from J, leaving 8 bases between. Germline V lookup: CDR1 PRHDT, CDR2 FYEKMQ (reference sequence). Ten or more counts support this clonotype. The antigen is undetermined. Quantitative molecular-barcoded 5'-RACE generated the TCR beta libraries. In TCRdb, the 5' RACE reads were re-called with MiXCR into one record per CDR3 protein. This table has about 210,000 distinct CDR3 sequences, around 7.9% appearing once. The sequencing sample was made of blood, either unsorted or a sorted T cell fraction (not recorded which). The TCR was taken from a male donor with ankylosing spondylitis. V gene TRBV13 combines with J gene TRBJ2-1; TRBD1 might be the D (6 bases). In nucleotides, the CDR3 is TGTGCCAGCAGCTTAGGCAGGGGATATGAGCAGTTCTTC. Its protein is CASSLGRGYEQFF.